Listed here are 3 T cell receptor beta chains from one sample, sequenced in a study of metastatic and nonmetastatic thyroid tumors. Through MiXCR, TCRdb re-clonotyped the PCR reads. Among around 15,000 clones listed, about 24% were seen once. Patients were all untreated before their thyroid surgery. The specimen was adjacent normal tissue. The receptors were sampled from a female donor with papillary thyroid cancer or a benign thyroid nodule (not recorded which). Some clones in this sample may be carry-over from other donors' samples.

CDR3 sequence: CASRPLVEAGGGGNEQFF. The CDR3, as DNA: TGTGCCAGCAGACCTCTGGTCGAGGCGGGAGGGGGAGGTAATGAGCAGTTCTTC. The genes are TRBV28 and TRBJ2-1; 9 bases align to TRBD2. CDR3 length: 18 residues. Trimming cost V 6 bases and J 7 bases; bases outside gene matches: 19. Germline loops: CDR1 MDHEN, CDR2 SYDVKM.

This clone has more than one count but fewer than ten. The rearrangement uses TRBV7-8 and TRBJ1-2; D perhaps matches TRBD1 (5 bases). Germline V gene data show CDR1 as SGHVS and CDR2 as FQNEAQ. The V end was cut by 1 base, the J end by 4 bases, with 13 bases between. The CDR3 is 15 amino acids. The CDR3 reads CASSLEWTSAYGYTF. CDR3 bases: TGTGCCAGCAGCTTAGAGTGGACATCAGCCTATGGCTACACCTTC.

This clone was recorded many times. This rearrangement joins TRBV5-4 to TRBJ1-1; D might be TRBD1 (6 bases). Germline CDR1 and CDR2: SGHNT and YYREEE (reference sequence). Trimming took 6 bases from V and 2 from J, leaving 11 bases between them. This CDR3 contains 13 residues. CDR3 bases: TGTGCCAGCAACTCGGACAGAAACACTGAAGCTTTCTTT. Protein product: CASNSDRNTEAFF.